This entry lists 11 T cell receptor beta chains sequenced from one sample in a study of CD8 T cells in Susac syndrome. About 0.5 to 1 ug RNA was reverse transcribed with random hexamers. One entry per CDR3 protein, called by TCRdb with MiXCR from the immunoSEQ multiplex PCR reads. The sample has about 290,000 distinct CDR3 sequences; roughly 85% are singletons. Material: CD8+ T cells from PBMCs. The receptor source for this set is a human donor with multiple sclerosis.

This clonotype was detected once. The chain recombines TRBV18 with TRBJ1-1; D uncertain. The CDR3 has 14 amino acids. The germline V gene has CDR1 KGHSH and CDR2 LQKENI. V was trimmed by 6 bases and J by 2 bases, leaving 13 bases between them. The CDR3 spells CASSRRRRNTEAFF. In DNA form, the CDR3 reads TGTGCCAGCTCCCGACGCAGAAGAAACACTGAAGCTTTCTTT.

CDR3 DNA sequence: TGTGCCAGCAGCTTAAGACCTAGCGGTTACGAGCAGTACTTC. Amino acids: CASSLRPSGYEQYF. The rearrangement links TRBV7-8 to TRBJ2-7, with TRBD2 matching 7 bases. This CDR3 has 14 residues. V was pared by 2 bases and J by 4 bases, with 5 bases of the junction left unmatched. Germline loops: CDR1 SGHVS, CDR2 FQNEAQ.

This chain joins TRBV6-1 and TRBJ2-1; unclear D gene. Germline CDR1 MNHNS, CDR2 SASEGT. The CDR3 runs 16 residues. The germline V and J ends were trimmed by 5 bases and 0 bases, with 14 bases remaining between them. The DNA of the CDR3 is TGTGCCAGCAGTACCAATGAGTGGAGCTCCTACAATGAGCAGTTCTTC. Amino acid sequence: CASSTNEWSSYNEQFF.

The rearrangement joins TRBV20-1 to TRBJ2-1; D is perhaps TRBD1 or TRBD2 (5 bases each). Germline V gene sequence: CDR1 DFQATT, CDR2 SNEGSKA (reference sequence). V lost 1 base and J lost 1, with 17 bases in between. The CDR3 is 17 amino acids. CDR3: CSARVLGAGLSYNEQFF. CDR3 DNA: TGCAGTGCTAGAGTTCTCGGGGCGGGCCTATCCTACAATGAGCAGTTCTTC.

The chain's CDR3 is CASSLGVKRYEQYF. The CDR3 bases are TGCGCCAGCAGCCTGGGAGTAAAACGGTACGAGCAGTACTTC. The gene calls are TRBV4-1 and TRBJ2-7, with D perhaps TRBD2 (5 bases). The CDR3 extends over 14 amino acids. Germline CDR1 reads MGHRA; CDR2 reads YSYEKL. Trimming took 4 bases from V and 4 from J, leaving 14 bases between them.

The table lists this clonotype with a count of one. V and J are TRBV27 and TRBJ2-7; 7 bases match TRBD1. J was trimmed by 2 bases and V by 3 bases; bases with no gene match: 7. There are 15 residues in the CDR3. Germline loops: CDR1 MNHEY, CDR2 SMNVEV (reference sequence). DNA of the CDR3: TGTGCCAGCAGTTTCGCGTCAGGGGGTCCCTACGAGCAGTACTTC. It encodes CASSFASGGPYEQYF.

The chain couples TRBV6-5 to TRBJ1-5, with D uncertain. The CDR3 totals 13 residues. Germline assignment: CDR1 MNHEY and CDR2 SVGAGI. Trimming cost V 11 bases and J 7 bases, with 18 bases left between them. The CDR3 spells CASQEGFGQPQHF. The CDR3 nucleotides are TGTGCCTCCCAGGAGGGATTCGGACAGCCCCAGCATTTT.

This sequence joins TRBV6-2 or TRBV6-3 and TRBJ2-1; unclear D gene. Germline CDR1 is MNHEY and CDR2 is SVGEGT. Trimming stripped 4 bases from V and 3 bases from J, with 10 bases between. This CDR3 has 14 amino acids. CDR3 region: CASSWVGSYNEQFF. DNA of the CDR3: TGTGCCAGCAGTTGGGTGGGTAGCTACAATGAGCAGTTCTTC.

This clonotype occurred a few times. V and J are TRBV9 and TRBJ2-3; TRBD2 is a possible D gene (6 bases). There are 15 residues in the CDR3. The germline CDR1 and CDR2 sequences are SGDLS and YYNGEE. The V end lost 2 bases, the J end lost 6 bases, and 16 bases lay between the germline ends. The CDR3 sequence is CASSVEEGTFDTQYF. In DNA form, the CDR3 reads TGTGCCAGCAGCGTGGAGGAGGGGACGTTTGATACGCAGTATTTT. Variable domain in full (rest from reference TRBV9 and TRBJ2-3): DSGVTQTPKHLITATGQRVTLRCSPRSGDLSVYWYQQSLDQGLQFLIQYYNGEERAKGNILERFSAQQFPDLHSELNLSSLELGDSALYFCASSVEEGTFDTQYFGPGTRLTVL.

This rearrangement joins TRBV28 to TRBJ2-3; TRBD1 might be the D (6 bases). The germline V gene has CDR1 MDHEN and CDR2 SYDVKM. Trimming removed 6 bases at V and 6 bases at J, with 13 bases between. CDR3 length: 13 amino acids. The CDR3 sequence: CASRPLGADTQYF. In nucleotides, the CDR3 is TGTGCCAGCAGACCCCTGGGGGCGGATACGCAGTATTTT.

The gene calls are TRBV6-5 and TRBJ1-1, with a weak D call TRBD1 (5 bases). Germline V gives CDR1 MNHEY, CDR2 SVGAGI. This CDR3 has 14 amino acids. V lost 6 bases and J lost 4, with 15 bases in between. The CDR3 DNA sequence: TGTGCCAGCAGCTCCTCCCAGGGTAGCACTGAAGCTTTCTTT. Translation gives CASSSSQGSTEAFF.